The source of this T cell receptor (beta chain) is a study of PD-L1 blockade in urothelial cancer. The data were produced by immunoSEQ multiplex PCR, yet TCRdb's version contains in-frame clones alone and is incomplete. The sample lists around 33,000 clones, more than 65% occurring once. CDR3 size: 12 residues. V lost 10 bases and J lost 0, with 9 bases in between. Germline V gene lookup returns CDR1 SNHLY and CDR2 FYNNEI. Sequencing was performed on PBMCs, taken around atezolizumab (anti-PD-L1) treatment. The source of this sequence is a man between 65 and 85 years old with urothelial cancer. The V and J genes are TRBV2 and TRBJ1-2; D unresolved. The CDR3 sequence: CAIAGSNYGYTF. The CDR3 DNA is TGTGCCATTGCCGGGTCTAACTATGGCTACACCTTC.